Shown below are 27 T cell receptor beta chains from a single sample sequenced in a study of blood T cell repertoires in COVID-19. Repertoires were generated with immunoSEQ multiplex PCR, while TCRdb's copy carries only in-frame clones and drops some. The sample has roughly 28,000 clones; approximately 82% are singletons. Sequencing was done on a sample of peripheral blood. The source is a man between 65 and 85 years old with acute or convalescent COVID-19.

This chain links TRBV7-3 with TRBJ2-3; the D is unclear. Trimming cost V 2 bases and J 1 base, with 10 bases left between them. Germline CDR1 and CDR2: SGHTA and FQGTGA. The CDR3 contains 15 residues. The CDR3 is CASSLGPARTDTQYF. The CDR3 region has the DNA TGTGCCAGCAGCTTAGGGCCGGCCCGCACAGATACGCAGTATTTT.

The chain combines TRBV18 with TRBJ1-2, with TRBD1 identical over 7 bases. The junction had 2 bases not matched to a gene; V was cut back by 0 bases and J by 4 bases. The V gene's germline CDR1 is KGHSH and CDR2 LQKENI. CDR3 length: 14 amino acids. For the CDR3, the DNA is TGTGCCAGCTCACCACCGTCAGGGGGCTATGGCTACACCTTC. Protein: CASSPPSGGYGYTF.

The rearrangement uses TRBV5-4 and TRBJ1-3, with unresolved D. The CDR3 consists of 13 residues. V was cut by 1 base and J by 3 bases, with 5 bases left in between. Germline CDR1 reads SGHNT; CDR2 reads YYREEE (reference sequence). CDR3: CASSLSFGNTIYF. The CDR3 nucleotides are TGTGCCAGCAGCTTGTCGTTTGGAAACACCATATATTTT.

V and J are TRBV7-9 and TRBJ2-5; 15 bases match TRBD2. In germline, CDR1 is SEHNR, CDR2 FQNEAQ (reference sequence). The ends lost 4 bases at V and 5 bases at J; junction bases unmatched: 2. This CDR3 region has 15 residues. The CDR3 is CASSSGLAGGETQYF. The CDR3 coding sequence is TGTGCCAGCAGCTCAGGACTAGCGGGAGGGGAGACCCAGTACTTC.

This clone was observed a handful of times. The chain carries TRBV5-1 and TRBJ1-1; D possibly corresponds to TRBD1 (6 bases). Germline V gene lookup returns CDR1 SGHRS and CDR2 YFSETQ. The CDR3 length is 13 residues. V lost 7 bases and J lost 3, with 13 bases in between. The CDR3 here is CASRGPGDTEAFF. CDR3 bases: TGCGCCAGCCGAGGGCCAGGGGACACTGAAGCTTTCTTT.

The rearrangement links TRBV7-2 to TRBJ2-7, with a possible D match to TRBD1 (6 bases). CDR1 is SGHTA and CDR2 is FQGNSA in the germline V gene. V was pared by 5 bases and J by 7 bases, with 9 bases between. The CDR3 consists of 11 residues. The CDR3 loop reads CASSNQGEQYF. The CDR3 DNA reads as TGTGCCAGCAGCAACCAGGGGGAGCAGTACTTC.

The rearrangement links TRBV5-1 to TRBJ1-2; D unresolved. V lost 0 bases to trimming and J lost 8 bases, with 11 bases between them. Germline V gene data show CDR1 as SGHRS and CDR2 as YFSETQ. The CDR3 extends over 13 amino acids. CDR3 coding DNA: TGCGCCAGCAGCTTGGATCCGGAGCTCGGCTACACCTTC. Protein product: CASSLDPELGYTF.

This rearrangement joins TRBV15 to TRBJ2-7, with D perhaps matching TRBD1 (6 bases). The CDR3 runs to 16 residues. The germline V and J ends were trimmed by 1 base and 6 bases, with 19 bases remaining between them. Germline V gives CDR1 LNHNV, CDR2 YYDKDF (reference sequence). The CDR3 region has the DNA TGTGCCACCAGCAGAGTGCCCCCTGGACAGTTTCCCGAGCAGTACTTC. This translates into CATSRVPPGQFPEQYF.

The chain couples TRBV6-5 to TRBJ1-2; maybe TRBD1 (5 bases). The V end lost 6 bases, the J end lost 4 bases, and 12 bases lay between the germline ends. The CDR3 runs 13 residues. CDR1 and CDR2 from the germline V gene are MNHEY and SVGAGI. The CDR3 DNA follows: TGTGCCAGCAGCACAGGCGCCGGCTATGGCTACACCTTC. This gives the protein CASSTGAGYGYTF.

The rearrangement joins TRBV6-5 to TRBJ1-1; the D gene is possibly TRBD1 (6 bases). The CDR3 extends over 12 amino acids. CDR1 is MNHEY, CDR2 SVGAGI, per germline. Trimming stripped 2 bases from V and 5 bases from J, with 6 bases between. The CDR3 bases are TGTGCCAGCAGTTACGGACAGACTGAAGCTTTCTTT. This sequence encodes CASSYGQTEAFF.

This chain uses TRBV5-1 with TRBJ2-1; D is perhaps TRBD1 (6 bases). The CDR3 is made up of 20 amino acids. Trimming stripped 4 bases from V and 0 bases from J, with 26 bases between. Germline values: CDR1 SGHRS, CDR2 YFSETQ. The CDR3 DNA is TGCGCCAGCAGCGTGTCCAGGACAGCCACCCCGGGGAGCTCCTACAATGAGCAGTTCTTC. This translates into CASSVSRTATPGSSYNEQFF. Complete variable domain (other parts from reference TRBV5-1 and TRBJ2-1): KAGVTQTPRYLIKTRGQQVTLSCSPISGHRSVSWYQQTPGQGLQFLFEYFSETQRNKGNFPGRFSGRQFSNSRSEMNVSTLELGDSALYLCASSVSRTATPGSSYNEQFFGPGTRLTVL.

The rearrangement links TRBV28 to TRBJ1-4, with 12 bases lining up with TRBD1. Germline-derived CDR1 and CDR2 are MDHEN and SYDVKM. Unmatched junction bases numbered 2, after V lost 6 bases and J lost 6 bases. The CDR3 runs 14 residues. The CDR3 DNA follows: TGTGCCAGCAGGGGACAGGGGGCTTATGAAAAACTGTTTTTT. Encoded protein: CASRGQGAYEKLFF. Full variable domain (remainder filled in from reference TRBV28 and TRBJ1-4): DVKVTQSSRYLVKRTGEKVFLECVQDMDHENMFWYRQDPGLGLRLIYFSYDVKMKEKGDIPEGYSVSREKKERFSLILESASTNQTSMYLCASRGQGAYEKLFFGSGTQLSVL.

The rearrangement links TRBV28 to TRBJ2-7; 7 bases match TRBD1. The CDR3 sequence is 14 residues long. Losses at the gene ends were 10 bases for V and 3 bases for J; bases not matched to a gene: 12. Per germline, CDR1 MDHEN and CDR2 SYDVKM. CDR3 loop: CATIWTGLNYEQYF. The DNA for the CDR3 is TGTGCCACCATTTGGACAGGTCTAAACTACGAGCAGTACTTC. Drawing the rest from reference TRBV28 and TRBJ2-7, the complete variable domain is DVKVTQSSRYLVKRTGEKVFLECVQDMDHENMFWYRQDPGLGLRLIYFSYDVKMKEKGDIPEGYSVSREKKERFSLILESASTNQTSMYLCATIWTGLNYEQYFGPGTRLTVT.

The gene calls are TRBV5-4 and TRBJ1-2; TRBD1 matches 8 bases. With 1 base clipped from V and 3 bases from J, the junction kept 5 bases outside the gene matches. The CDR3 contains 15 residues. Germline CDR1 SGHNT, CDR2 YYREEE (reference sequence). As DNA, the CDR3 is TGTGCCAGCAGCTTGCAGGGGGCTAATCACTATGGCTACACCTTC. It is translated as CASSLQGANHYGYTF.

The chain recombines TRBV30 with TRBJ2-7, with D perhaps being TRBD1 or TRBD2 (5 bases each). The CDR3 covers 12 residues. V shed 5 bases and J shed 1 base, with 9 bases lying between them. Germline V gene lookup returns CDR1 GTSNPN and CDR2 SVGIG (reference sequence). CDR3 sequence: CAWGAGSYEQYF. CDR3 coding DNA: TGTGCCTGGGGGGCGGGTTCCTACGAGCAGTACTTC. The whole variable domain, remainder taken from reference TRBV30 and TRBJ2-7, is SQTIHQWPATLVQPVGSPLSLECTVEGTSNPNLYWYRQAAGRGLQLLFYSVGIGQISSEVPQNLSASRPQDRQFILSSKKLLLSDSGFYLCAWGAGSYEQYFGPGTRLTVT.

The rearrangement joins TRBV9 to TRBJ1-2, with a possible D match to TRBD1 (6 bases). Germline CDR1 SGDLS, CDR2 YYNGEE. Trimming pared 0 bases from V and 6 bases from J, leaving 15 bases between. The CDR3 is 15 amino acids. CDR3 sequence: CASSVAGGGFDGYTF. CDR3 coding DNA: TGTGCCAGCAGCGTAGCGGGAGGGGGGTTCGATGGCTACACCTTC.

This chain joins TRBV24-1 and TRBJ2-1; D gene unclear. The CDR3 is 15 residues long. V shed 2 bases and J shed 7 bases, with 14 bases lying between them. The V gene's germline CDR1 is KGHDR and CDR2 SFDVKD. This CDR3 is CATSDWSENGNEQFF. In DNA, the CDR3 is TGTGCCACCAGTGATTGGAGCGAAAACGGTAATGAGCAGTTCTTC.

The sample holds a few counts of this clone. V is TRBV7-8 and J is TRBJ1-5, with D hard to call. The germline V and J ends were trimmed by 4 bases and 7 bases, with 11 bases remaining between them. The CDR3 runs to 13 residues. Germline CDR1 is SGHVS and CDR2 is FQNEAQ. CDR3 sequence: CASSSDWGQPQHF. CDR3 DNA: TGTGCCAGCAGCTCGGACTGGGGACAGCCCCAGCATTTT.

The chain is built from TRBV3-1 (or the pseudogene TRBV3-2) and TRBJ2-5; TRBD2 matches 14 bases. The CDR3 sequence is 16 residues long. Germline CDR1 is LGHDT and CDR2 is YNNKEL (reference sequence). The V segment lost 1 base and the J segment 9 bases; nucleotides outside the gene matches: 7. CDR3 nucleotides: TGTGCCAGCAGCCAAGCGACTAGCGGGGGGGCCTCGGCCCAGTACTTC. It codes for CASSQATSGGASAQYF.

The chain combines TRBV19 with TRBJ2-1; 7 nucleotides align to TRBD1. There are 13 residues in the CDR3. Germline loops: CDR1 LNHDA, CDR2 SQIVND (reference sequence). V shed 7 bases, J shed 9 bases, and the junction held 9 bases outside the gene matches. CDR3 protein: CASMNRGAIEQFF. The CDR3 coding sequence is TGTGCCAGTATGAACAGGGGTGCAATTGAGCAGTTCTTC.

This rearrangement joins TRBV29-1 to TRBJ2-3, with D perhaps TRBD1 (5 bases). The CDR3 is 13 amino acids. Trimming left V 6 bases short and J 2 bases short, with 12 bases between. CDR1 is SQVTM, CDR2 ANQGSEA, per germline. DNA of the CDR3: TGCAGCGTGGAAACACAGGCCACAGATACGCAGTATTTT. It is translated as CSVETQATDTQYF.

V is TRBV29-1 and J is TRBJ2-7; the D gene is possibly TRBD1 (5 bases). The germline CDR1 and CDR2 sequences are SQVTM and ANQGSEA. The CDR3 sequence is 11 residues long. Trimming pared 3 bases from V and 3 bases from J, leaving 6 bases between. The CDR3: CSVDRVYEQYF. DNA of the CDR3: TGCAGCGTTGACAGGGTCTACGAGCAGTACTTC.

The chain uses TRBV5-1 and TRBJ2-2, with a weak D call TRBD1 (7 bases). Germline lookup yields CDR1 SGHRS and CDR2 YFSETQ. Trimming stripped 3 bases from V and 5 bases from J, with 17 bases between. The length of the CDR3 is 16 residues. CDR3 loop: CASSSQGPGGTGELFF. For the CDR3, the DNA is TGCGCCAGCAGCTCGCAAGGTCCAGGGGGGACCGGGGAGCTGTTTTTT.

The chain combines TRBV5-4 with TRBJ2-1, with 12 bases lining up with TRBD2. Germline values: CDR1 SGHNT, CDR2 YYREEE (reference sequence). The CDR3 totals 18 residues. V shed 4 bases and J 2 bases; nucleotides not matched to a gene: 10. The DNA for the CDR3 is TGTGCCAGCAGCCCCACCGGGACTAGCGGGTTTACCTACAATGAGCAGTTCTTC. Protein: CASSPTGTSGFTYNEQFF.

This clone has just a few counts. The CDR3 nucleotides are TGTGCCAGCAGTTTAGGCTCAGTCCTCAACGGGGTAAACTATGGCTACACCTTC. Translating it yields CASSLGSVLNGVNYGYTF. The chain uses TRBV28 and TRBJ1-2; D is uncertain. The CDR3 runs to 18 residues. V lost 2 bases, J lost 2 bases, and 21 bases lay in between. Germline CDR1 and CDR2: MDHEN and SYDVKM.

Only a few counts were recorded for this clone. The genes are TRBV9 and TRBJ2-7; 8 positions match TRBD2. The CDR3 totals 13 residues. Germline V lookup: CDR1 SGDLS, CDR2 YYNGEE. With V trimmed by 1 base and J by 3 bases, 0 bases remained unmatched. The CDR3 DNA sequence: TGTGCCAGCAGCGTAAGCGGGGGCTACGAGCAGTACTTC. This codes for CASSVSGGYEQYF.

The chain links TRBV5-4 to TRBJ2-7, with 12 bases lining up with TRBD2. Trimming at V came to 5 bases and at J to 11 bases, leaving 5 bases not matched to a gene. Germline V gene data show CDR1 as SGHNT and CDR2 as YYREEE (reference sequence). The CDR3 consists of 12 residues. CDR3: CASSRTSGEEYF. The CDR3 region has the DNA TGTGCCAGCAGTAGGACTAGCGGGGAGGAGTACTTC.